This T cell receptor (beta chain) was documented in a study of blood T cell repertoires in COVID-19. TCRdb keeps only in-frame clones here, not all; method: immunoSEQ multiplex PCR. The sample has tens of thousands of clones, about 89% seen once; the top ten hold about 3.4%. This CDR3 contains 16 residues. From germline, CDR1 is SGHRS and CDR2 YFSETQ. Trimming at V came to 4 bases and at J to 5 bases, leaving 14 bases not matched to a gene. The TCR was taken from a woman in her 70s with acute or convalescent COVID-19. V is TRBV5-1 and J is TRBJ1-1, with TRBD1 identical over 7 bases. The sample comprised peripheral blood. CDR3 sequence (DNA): TGCGCCAGCAGCCAGGGACAGTTTGAGTCGTGGACTGAAGCTTTCTTT. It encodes CASSQGQFESWTEAFF.